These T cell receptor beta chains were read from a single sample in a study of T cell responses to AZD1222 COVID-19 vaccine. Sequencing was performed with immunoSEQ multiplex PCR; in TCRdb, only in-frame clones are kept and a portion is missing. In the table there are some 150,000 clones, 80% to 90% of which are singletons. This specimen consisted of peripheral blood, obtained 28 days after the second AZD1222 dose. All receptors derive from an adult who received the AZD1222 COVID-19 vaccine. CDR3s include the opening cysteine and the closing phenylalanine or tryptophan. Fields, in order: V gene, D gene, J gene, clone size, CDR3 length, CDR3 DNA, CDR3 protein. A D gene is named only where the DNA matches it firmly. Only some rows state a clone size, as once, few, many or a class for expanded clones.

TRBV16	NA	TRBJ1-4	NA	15	TGTGCCAGCAGCCAATCGCGCCAGCTCAGGGAAAAACTGTTTTTT	CASSQSRQLREKLFF
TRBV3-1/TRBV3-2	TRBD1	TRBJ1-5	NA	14	TGTGCCAGCAGCCAAGGGACAGGGCTTCAGCCCCAGCATTTT	CASSQGTGLQPQHF
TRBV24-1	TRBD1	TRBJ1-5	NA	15	TGTGCCACAGGACAGGGGGCAAATGGGAATCAGCCCCAGCATTTT	CATGQGANGNQPQHF
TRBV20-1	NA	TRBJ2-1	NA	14	TGCAGTGCTAGTGTAAGAGGCTCCTACAATGAGCAGTTCTTC	CSASVRGSYNEQFF
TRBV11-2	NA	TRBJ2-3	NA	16	TGTGCCAGCAGCTTAGTGGGGGGTATTAGCACAGATACGCAGTATTTT	CASSLVGGISTDTQYF
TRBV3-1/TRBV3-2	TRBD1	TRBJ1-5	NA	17	TGTGCCAGCAGCCAAGATCCCGGACAGGGTGGCAATCAGCCCCAGCATTTT	CASSQDPGQGGNQPQHF
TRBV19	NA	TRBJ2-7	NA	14	TGTGCCAGTAGCTCGCCGGAGCAAGCCTACGAGCAGTACTTC	CASSSPEQAYEQYF
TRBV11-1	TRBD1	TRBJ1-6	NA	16	TGTGCCAGCAGCTTACAAAGGGGGCGAGGAATTGGACCCCTCCACTTT	CASSLQRGRGIGPLHF
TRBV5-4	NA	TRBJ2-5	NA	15	TGTGCCAGCAGCTTCCCGGGAATTCTTTCGGAGACCCAGTACTTC	CASSFPGILSETQYF
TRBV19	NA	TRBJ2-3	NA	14	TGTGCCAGTAGTCCACGGCCGATCACAGATACGCAGTATTTT	CASSPRPITDTQYF
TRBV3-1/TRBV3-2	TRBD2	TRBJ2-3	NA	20	TGTGCCAGCAGTCAAGGACTGACCAGCGGGAGCGGACGGGGCACAGATACGCAGTATTTT	CASSQGLTSGSGRGTDTQYF
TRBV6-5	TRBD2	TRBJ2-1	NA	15	TGTGCCAGCAGTTACAACCTAGCGGGAACTAATGAGCAGTTCTTC	CASSYNLAGTNEQFF
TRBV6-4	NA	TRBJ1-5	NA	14	TGTGCCAGCAGAGGGAGGGTTCGCGATCAGCCCCAGCATTTT	CASRGRVRDQPQHF
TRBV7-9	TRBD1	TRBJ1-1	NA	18	TGTGCCAGCAGCCCAAAGGGGACAGGGGGAAAGTCGGACACTGAAGCTTTCTTT	CASSPKGTGGKSDTEAFF
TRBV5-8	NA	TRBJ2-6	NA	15	TGTGCCAGCAGCTTGGGTAGTACTGGGGCCAACGTCCTGACTTTC	CASSLGSTGANVLTF
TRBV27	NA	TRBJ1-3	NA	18	TGTGCCAGCAGTTTTGATCGGCCAGGGCAGACTCCTGGAAACACCATATATTTT	CASSFDRPGQTPGNTIYF
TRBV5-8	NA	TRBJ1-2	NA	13	TGTGCCAGCAGGACCGGGACGGGCTATGGCTACACCTTC	CASRTGTGYGYTF
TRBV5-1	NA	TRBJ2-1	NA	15	TGCGCCAGCAGCCTCGACACGGGATCCTACAATGAGCAGTTCTTC	CASSLDTGSYNEQFF
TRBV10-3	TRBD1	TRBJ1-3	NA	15	TGTGCCATCAGGTCGGAACAGGGGAGGGGAAACACCATATATTTT	CAIRSEQGRGNTIYF
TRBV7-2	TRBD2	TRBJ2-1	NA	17	TGTGCCAGCAGCTTAACTAGCGGGAGGGGGGGTGCCAATGAGCAGTTCTTC	CASSLTSGRGGANEQFF
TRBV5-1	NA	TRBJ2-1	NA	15	TGCGCCAGCAGCTTCGGGACCAATTCCTACAATGAGCAGTTCTTC	CASSFGTNSYNEQFF
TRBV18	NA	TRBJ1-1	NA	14	TGTGCCAGCTCAATGACAGAAGGGGACACTGAAGCTTTCTTT	CASSMTEGDTEAFF
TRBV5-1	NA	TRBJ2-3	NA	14	TGCGCCAGCAGCTTGGCGGATCCGCCCCATACGCAGTATTTT	CASSLADPPHTQYF
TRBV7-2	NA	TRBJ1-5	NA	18	TGTGCCAGCAGCTCTCTTGGGAGATGGGTCGGGGGCCGACAGCCCCAGCATTTT	CASSSLGRWVGGRQPQHF
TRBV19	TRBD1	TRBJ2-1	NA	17	TGTGCCAGTAGTATATGGCGTGGAGACAGGGGATACAATGAGCAGTTCTTC	CASSIWRGDRGYNEQFF
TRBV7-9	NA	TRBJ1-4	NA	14	TGTGCCAGCAGCAATACCGGGGAGGGGGAAAAACTGTTTTTT	CASSNTGEGEKLFF
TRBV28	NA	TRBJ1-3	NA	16	TGTGCCAGCAGTTGGGTAACTCAGGGAACTGGAAACACCATATATTTT	CASSWVTQGTGNTIYF
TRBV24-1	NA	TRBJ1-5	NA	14	TGTGCCACCAGTTTAGGGGGGCTTGGTCAGCCCCAGCATTTT	CATSLGGLGQPQHF
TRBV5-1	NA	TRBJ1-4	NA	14	TGCGCCAGCAGCTCGGGACGGGACGCAGGTATGCTGTTTTTT	CASSSGRDAGMLFF
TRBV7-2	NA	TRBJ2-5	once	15	TGTGCCAGCAGCTTTTGGGGCAACCCCCAAGAGACCCAGTACTTC	CASSFWGNPQETQYF
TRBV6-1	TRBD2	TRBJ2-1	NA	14	TGTGCCTCTAATAATCCAGCGGGATACAATGAGCAGTTCTTC	CASNNPAGYNEQFF
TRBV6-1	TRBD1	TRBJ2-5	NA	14	TGTGCCAGCATTCCGGGACAGGGCCAAGAGACCCAGTACTTC	CASIPGQGQETQYF
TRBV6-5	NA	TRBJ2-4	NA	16	TGTGCCAGCAGTTCCGGGGAGGGGGAAGCCAAAAACATTCAGTACTTC	CASSSGEGEAKNIQYF
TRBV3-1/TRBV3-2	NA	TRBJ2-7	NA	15	TGTGCCAGCAGCCAAGTCGTACAGGGCCCCTACGAGCAGTACTTC	CASSQVVQGPYEQYF
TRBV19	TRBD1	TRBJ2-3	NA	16	TGTGCCAGTAGCCACGGGACAGGGGATAGCACAGATACGCAGTATTTT	CASSHGTGDSTDTQYF
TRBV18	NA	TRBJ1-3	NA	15	TGTGCCAGCTCACCTTCGGACAGCCTCGGAAACACCATATATTTT	CASSPSDSLGNTIYF
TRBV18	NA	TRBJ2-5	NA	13	TGTGCCAGCTCACAAGGCCCTAAAGAGACCCAGTACTTC	CASSQGPKETQYF
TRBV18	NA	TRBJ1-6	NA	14	TGTGCCAGCTCAGTTGCAGGGACCGATTCACCCCTCCACTTT	CASSVAGTDSPLHF
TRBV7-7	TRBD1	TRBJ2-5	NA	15	TGTGCTAGCAGCTTAGTAGACAGGGATCAAGAGACCCAGTACTTC	CASSLVDRDQETQYF
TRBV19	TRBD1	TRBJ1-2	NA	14	TGTGCCAGTAGCCAGGACAGGGGAAGGTATGGCTACACCTTC	CASSQDRGRYGYTF
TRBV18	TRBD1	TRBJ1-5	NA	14	TGTGCCAGCGCCCTCGGGACAGAGAATCAGCCCCAGCATTTT	CASALGTENQPQHF
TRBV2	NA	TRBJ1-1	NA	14	TGTGCCAGCAGGGGAGGGGCGGTGAACACTGAAGCTTTCTTT	CASRGGAVNTEAFF
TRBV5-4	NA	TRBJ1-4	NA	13	TGTGCCAGCAGGACAGCTAACAATGAAAAACTGTTTTTT	CASRTANNEKLFF
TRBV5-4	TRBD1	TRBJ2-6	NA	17	TGTGCCAGCAGCATCGGGACAGGGGTCTCTGGGGCCAACGTCCTGACTTTC	CASSIGTGVSGANVLTF
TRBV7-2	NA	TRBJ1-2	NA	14	TGTGCCAGCAGCCCCGACAACTTCAACTATGGCTACACCTTC	CASSPDNFNYGYTF
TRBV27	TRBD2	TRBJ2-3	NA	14	TGTGCCAGCGGGGAGGGGCGATTGATGGATACGCAGTATTTT	CASGEGRLMDTQYF